This TCR beta chain was sequenced for a study of T cells in Graves' hyperthyroidism and ophthalmopathy. TCR beta CDR3 sequences were amplified from RNA transcripts. HTBI primers were the set used in a first-round RT-PCR of the TCR CDR3. One entry per CDR3 protein, called by TCRdb with MiXCR from the multiplex PCR reads. The sample has some 770,000 distinct CDR3 sequences; 15% to 20% are singletons. The germline gives CDR1 SGHDT, CDR2 YYEEEE. The V gene lost 0 bases and the J gene lost 0 bases, with 7 bases spanning the gap. The CDR3 consists of 16 residues. The receptor was isolated from a man aged 18 to 29 with Graves' hyperthyroidism. The sample comprised blood. The chain carries TRBV5-6 and TRBJ2-6; D call uncertain. The CDR3 reads CASSLVRISGANVLTF. The CDR3 bases are TGTGCCAGCAGCTTGGTACGGATCTCTGGGGCCAACGTCCTGACTTTC.